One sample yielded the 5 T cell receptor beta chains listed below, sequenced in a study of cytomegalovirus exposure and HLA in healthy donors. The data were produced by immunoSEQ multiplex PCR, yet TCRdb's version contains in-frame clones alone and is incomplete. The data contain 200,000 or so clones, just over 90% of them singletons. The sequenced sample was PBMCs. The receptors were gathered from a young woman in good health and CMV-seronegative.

The CDR3 region is CASSQTIAKNIQYF. The CDR3 bases are TGCGCCAGCTCGCAGACTATAGCCAAAAACATTCAGTACTTC. The rearrangement joins TRBV10-2 to TRBJ2-4; a possible D gene is TRBD2 (5 bases). V gave up 8 bases and J gave up 0 bases, with 11 bases separating them. Germline CDR1 and CDR2: WSHSY and SAAADI. The CDR3 contains 14 residues.

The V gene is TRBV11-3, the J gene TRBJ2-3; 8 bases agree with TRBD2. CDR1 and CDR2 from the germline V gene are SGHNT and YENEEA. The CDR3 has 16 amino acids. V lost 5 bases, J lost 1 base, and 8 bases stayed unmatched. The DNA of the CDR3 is TGTGCCAGCAGCCTAGTACTAGCGGCCTGCACAGATACGCAGTATTTT. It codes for CASSLVLAACTDTQYF.

The CDR3 here is CATRQGRNTGELFF. In DNA, the CDR3 is TGTGCCACCAGACAGGGGAGGAACACCGGGGAGCTGTTTTTT. This rearrangement joins TRBV27 to TRBJ2-2; 8 bases are shared with TRBD1. V lost 10 bases to trimming and J lost 1 base; unmatched junction nucleotides: 5. CDR1 and CDR2 from the germline V gene are MNHEY and SMNVEV (reference sequence). CDR3 length: 14 residues.

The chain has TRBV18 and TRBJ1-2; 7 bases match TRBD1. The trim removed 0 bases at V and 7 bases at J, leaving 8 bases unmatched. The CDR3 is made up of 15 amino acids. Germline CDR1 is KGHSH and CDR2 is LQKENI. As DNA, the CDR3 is TGTGCCAGCTCACCACCTGTAAGGGGGCAAGGTGGCTACACCTTC. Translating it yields CASSPPVRGQGGYTF.

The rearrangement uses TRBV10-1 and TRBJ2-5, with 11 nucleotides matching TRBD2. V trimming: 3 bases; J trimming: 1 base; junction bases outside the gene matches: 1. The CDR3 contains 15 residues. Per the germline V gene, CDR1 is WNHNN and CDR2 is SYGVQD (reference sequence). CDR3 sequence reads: CASSETSGSQETQYF. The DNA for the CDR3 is TGCGCCAGCAGTGAAACTAGCGGGAGCCAAGAGACCCAGTACTTC.